This T cell receptor (beta chain) stems from a study of T cells in Graves' hyperthyroidism and ophthalmopathy. Whole-study results and caveats: Blood held most thyroid clonotypes expanded above 0.001 frequency.

This clonotype was counted between two and nine times. Its antigen remains unknown. RNA transcripts yielded amplified TCR beta CDR3 regions. Using the HTBI primer set, a first-round RT-PCR was run on the TCR CDR3. TCRdb reprocessed the multiplex PCR reads with MiXCR, giving one entry per CDR3 protein. The sample consists of some 490,000 distinct CDR3 sequences, approximately 23% of them appearing once. Source material for PBMCs was roughly 10 ml fresh peripheral blood. There are 14 residues in the CDR3. CDR1 is ENHRY, CDR2 SYGVKD, per germline. V lost 10 bases to trimming and J lost 5 bases; unmatched junction nucleotides: 7.

Sequenced material: blood. V is TRBV10-3 and J is TRBJ1-4; TRBD1 matches at 10 bases. The sequence was collected from a woman aged 70-85 years with Graves' ophthalmopathy. This chain's CDR3 is CATRPGQGNEKLFF. CDR3 sequence (DNA): TGTGCCACGAGACCGGGACAGGGGAATGAAAAACTGTTTTTT.